This T cell receptor (beta chain) was documented in a study of cytomegalovirus exposure and HLA in healthy donors. Vbeta (60) and Jbeta (13) primers were used in the PCR. In the source study's methods: Later, 75 million to 100 million unique TCR beta chains were counted in an analysis, and some 10 million of them were shared. Measured with immunoSEQ multiplex PCR; TCRdb has only the in-frame clones, and not every one. V, J and clone size are those of that table, while D and trimming were read from the DNA. The top ten clones hold 0.38% of a sample with about 170,000 clones, roughly 84% of them seen once. This CDR3 has 16 residues. Looked up from germline, CDR1 is SGHNT and CDR2 is YYREEE (reference sequence). V was clipped by 4 bases and J by 6 bases; unmatched bases: 12. As to this clone: Its specificity is not known.

Broader study findings: Available immune exposure information covered CMV serostatus only. The study designated 164 TCR beta chains cytomegalovirus-associated.

The sequenced material came from PBMCs. The receptor was isolated from a boy younger than 10 in good health and CMV-seronegative. This rearrangement joins TRBV5-4 to TRBJ1-2; 10 positions match TRBD1. The CDR3 loop reads CASSPYFDRGQDGYTF. CDR3 DNA: TGTGCCAGCAGCCCATACTTCGACAGGGGGCAAGATGGCTACACCTTC.